These 8 T cell receptor beta chains came from one sample sequenced in a study of beta chain features in type 1 diabetes. Findings and limits, study-wide: Within each of all four CD4+ subsets, Type 1 diabetes patients had TCRB CDR3s that were moderately but significantly shorter.

Antigens for these TCRs are unknown. Expressed TCRB transcripts were sequenced after all isolated RNA was converted to cDNA. Clones were read by immunoSEQ multiplex PCR, and TCRdb kept only the in-frame ones, dropping some. The data show 230,000 or so clones, around 15% seen once. Material: naive CD4+ T cells from blood. The receptors stem from a man aged 25-45 years with type 1 diabetes.

In this sample, this clone turned up a few times. The sample holds other DNA sequences that translate to the same CDR3. The chain employs TRBV29-1 and TRBJ1-1, with D unclear. The V end was cut by 5 bases, the J end by 0 bases, with 7 bases between. Per the germline V gene, CDR1 is SQVTM and CDR2 is ANQGSEA. This CDR3 has 12 amino acids. CDR3 DNA: TGCAGCGTTCGTGTTATGAACACTGAAGCTTTCTTT. Translated: CSVRVMNTEAFF. The full variable domain, in which reference TRBV29-1 and TRBJ1-1 provide the parts outside the CDR3, is SAVISQKPSRDICQRGTSLTIQCQVDSQVTMMFWYRQQPGQSLTLIATANQGSEATYESGFVIDKFPISRPNLTFSTLTVSNMSPEDSSIYLCSVRVMNTEAFFGQGTRLTVV.

This clone has a handful of counts. CDR3 sequence reads: CASSPRRAWPNEQFF. DNA for the CDR3: TGTGCCAGCAGCCCAAGGAGGGCCTGGCCCAATGAGCAGTTCTTC. The chain is built from TRBV14 and TRBJ2-1; D may be TRBD2 (6 bases). CDR1 and CDR2 from the germline V gene are SGHDN and FVKESK. CDR3 size: 15 residues. V was cut by 4 bases and J by 6 bases, with 16 bases left in between.

In nucleotides, the CDR3 is TGTGCCAGCAGCGCAAGGACTAGCGGGAGCAATGAGCAGTTCTTC. Translated, it gives CASSARTSGSNEQFF. The V call is TRBV7-2, the J call TRBJ2-1; 13 bases fit TRBD2. The germline gives CDR1 SGHTA, CDR2 FQGNSA. The CDR3 is 15 residues long. The trim removed 5 bases at V and 6 bases at J, leaving 4 bases unmatched.

Remarks on this clone: Other DNA sequences in this sample translate to the same CDR3. The chain uses TRBV7-2 and TRBJ2-5; weak D call: TRBD1 (5 bases). The V and J ends lost 5 bases and 2 bases respectively, with 9 bases between them. This CDR3 is built from 13 residues. Germline values: CDR1 SGHTA, CDR2 FQGNSA. CDR3 loop: CASSPQGQETQYF. The CDR3 coding sequence is TGTGCCAGCAGCCCCCAGGGACAAGAGACCCAGTACTTC. Complete variable domain (other parts from reference TRBV7-2 and TRBJ2-5): GAGVSQSPSNKVTEKGKDVELRCDPISGHTALYWYRQSLGQGLEFLIYFQGNSAPDKSGLPSDRFSAERTGGSVSTLTIQRTQQEDSAVYLCASSPQGQETQYFGPGTRLLVL.

This clone came up a few times. J is TRBJ2-7 and V is TRBV6-6, with TRBD1 identical over 8 bases. Trimming cost V 6 bases and J 0 bases; bases outside gene matches: 1. Germline values: CDR1 MNHNY, CDR2 SVGAGI (reference sequence). The CDR3 runs 13 residues. The CDR3 DNA reads as TGTGCCAGCAGGGGGACAGGCTCCTACGAGCAGTACTTC. Translated, it gives CASRGTGSYEQYF.

This clone turned up a few times. The chain recombines TRBV28 with TRBJ2-1; possibly TRBD2 for D (6 bases). The CDR3 extends over 10 amino acids. The V gene's germline CDR1 is MDHEN and CDR2 SYDVKM. The V and J ends lost 11 bases and 10 bases respectively, with 12 bases between them. The CDR3 region has the DNA TGTGCCGCCTCACGGGAGGAGCAGTTCTTC. Encoded protein: CAASREEQFF.

This clone has a handful of counts. The CDR3 DNA sequence: TGTGCCAGCTCACCACGTGATCCTGGGGCCAACGTCCTGACTTTC. Protein product: CASSPRDPGANVLTF. This rearrangement joins TRBV18 to TRBJ2-6; D unresolved. The germline gives CDR1 KGHSH, CDR2 LQKENI. The CDR3 extends over 15 amino acids. With 1 base removed from V and 2 bases from J, the gap between germline ends came to 6 bases.

The V call is TRBV7-3, the J call TRBJ2-2; D might be TRBD1 or TRBD2, each matching 6 bases. This CDR3 has 15 amino acids. V shed 6 bases and J shed 4 bases, with 15 bases lying between them. CDR1 SGHTA and CDR2 FQGTGA come from the germline V gene. This chain's CDR3 is CASRPGRGGTGELFF. The CDR3 DNA is TGTGCCAGCAGGCCCGGCAGGGGAGGCACCGGGGAGCTGTTTTTT.